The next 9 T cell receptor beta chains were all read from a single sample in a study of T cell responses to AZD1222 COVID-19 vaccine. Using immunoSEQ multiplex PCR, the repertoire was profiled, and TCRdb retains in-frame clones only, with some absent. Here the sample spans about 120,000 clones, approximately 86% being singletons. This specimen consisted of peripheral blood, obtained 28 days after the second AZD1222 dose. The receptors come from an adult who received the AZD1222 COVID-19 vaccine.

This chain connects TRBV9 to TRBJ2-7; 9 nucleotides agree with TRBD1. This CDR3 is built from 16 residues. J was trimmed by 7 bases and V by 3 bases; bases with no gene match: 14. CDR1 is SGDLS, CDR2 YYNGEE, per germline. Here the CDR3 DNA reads TGTGCCAGCAGCGCCGTAGGAAACATCGGGACAGGGGAGCAGTACTTC. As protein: CASSAVGNIGTGEQYF.

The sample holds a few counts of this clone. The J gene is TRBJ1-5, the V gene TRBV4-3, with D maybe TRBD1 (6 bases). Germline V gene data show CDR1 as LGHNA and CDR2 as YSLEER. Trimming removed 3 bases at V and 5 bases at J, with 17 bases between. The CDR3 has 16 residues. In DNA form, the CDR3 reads TGCGCCAGCAGCCAGGAGATACTAGGGGGGGATCAGCCCCAGCATTTT. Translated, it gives CASSQEILGGDQPQHF.

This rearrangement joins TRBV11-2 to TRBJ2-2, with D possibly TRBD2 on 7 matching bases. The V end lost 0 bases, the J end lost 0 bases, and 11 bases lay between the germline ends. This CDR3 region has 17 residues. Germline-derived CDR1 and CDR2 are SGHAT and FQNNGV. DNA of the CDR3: TGTGCCAGCAGCTTAGATGGGGGGGCGACGAACACCGGGGAGCTGTTTTTT. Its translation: CASSLDGGATNTGELFF.

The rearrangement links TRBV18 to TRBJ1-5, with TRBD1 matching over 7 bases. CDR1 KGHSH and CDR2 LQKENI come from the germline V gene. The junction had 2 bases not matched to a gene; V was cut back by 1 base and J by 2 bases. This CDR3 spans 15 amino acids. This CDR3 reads CASSPQGAGNQPQHF. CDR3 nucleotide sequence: TGTGCCAGCTCACCACAGGGGGCCGGCAATCAGCCCCAGCATTTT. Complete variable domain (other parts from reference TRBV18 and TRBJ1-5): NAGVMQNPRHLVRRRGQEARLRCSPMKGHSHVYWYRQLPEEGLKFMVYLQKENIIDESGMPKERFSAEFPKEGPSILRIQQVVRGDSAAYFCASSPQGAGNQPQHFGDGTRLSIL.

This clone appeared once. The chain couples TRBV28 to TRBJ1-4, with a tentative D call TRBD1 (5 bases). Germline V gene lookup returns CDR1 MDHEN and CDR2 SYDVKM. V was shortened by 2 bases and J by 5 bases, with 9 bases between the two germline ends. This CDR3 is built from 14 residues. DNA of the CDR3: TGTGCCAGCAGTTTAATTAGACAGAATGAAAAACTGTTTTTT. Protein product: CASSLIRQNEKLFF.

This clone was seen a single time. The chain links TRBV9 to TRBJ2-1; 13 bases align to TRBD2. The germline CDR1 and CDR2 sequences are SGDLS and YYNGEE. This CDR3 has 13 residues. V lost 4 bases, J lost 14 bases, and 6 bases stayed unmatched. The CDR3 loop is CASSTSGGAVEFF. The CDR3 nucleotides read TGTGCCAGCAGCACTAGCGGGGGGGCCGTTGAGTTCTTC.

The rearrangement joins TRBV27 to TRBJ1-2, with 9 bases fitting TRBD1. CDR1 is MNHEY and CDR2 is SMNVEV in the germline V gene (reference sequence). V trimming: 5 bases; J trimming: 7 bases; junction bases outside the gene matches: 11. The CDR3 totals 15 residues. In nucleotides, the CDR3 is TGTGCCAGCAGTCCGGGACAGGGCTTGCTGCGTGGCTACACCTTC. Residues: CASSPGQGLLRGYTF.

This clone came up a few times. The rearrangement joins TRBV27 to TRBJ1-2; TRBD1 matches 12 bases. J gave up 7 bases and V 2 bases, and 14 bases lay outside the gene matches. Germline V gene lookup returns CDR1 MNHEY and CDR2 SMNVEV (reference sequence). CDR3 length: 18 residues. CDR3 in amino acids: CASSLSGTGGIPLRGYTF. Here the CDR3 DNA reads TGTGCCAGCAGTTTAAGCGGGACAGGGGGCATCCCCCTACGTGGCTACACCTTC.

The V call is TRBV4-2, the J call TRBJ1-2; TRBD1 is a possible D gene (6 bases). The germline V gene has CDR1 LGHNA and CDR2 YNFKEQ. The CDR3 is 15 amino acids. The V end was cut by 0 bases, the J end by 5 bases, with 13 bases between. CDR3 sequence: CASSQDQGTIYGYTF. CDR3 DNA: TGTGCCAGCAGCCAAGATCAGGGGACCATATATGGCTACACCTTC.